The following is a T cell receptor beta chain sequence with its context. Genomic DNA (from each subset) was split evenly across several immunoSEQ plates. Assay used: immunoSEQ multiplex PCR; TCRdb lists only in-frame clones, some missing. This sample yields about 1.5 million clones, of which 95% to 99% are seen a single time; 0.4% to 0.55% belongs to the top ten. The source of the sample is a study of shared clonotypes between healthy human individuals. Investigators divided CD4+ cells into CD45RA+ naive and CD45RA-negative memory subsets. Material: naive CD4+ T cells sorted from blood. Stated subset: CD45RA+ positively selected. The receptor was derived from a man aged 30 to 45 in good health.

The CDR3 nucleotides are TGTGCCAGCAGCTACAGAGATGACTACGAGCAGTACTTC. It codes for CASSYRDDYEQYF. The rearrangement joins TRBV28 to TRBJ2-7; unclear D gene. Germline loops: CDR1 MDHEN, CDR2 SYDVKM. With 6 bases removed from V and 3 bases from J, the gap between germline ends came to 12 bases. This CDR3 has 13 residues.